This is a list of T cell receptor beta chains from one sample in a study of blood T cell repertoires in COVID-19. The table came from immunoSEQ multiplex PCR; TCRdb's copy has only in-frame clones and leaves some out. The sample shows some 260,000 clones, about 88% of them seen only once. The sequenced material came from peripheral blood. These receptors all stem from a middle-aged woman who had recovered from COVID-19. Each CDR3 is given with its conserved first and last residue. A D gene is named only where the DNA matches it firmly. The size entry is marked missing in some rows and otherwise reads once, few, many or a size class.

NA | TRBJ2-5 | NA | TRBV7-2 | TGTGCCAGCAGCTTAGAGGGGGGGCCCTGGGAGACCCAGTACTTC | CASSLEGGPWETQYF
NA | TRBJ2-7 | NA | TRBV12-3/TRBV12-4 | TGTGCCAGCAGCACAGGATCCTACGAGCAGTACTTC | CASSTGSYEQYF
TRBD1 | TRBJ1-6 | few | TRBV7-2 | TGTGCCAGCAGCTCTTTCCCAAAAGACAGGGGCACAAATTCACCCCTCCACTTT | CASSSFPKDRGTNSPLHF
TRBD1 | TRBJ1-4 | NA | TRBV6-5 | TGTGCCAGCAGCCCCGGACAGGGCTTGGGGAAACTGTTTTTT | CASSPGQGLGKLFF
NA | TRBJ1-5 | once | TRBV5-6 | TGTGCCAGCAGTTTCGGGGTAGGACAGATCAATCAGCCCCAGCATTTT | CASSFGVGQINQPQHF
TRBD1 | TRBJ1-1 | NA | TRBV15 | TGTGCCACCAGATATAGAGGGACAGGGTTCACTGAAGCTTTCTTT | CATRYRGTGFTEAFF
TRBD2 | TRBJ2-7 | once | TRBV7-3 | TGTGCCAGCAGCCCCGCTAGCGGGAGCGGATACGAGCAGTACTTC | CASSPASGSGYEQYF
TRBD1 | TRBJ1-2 | NA | TRBV7-2 | TGTGCCAGCAGCCCACGACAGGGAATTAGAAACTATGGCTACACCTTC | CASSPRQGIRNYGYTF
TRBD2 | TRBJ2-3 | NA | TRBV7-6 | TGTGCCAGCAGCTTAGGTCTAGCGGGAGGCACAGATACGCAGTATTTT | CASSLGLAGGTDTQYF
NA | TRBJ2-2 | NA | TRBV4-2 | TGTGCCAGCAGCCCCGGATTGTGGGCTGAGAACACCGGGGAGCTGTTTTTT | CASSPGLWAENTGELFF
TRBD1 | TRBJ1-6 | few | TRBV5-6 | TGTGCCAGCAGCTTGCCGGACAGGGTCGGGTCACCCCTCCACTTT | CASSLPDRVGSPLHF
TRBD1 | TRBJ1-1 | NA | TRBV5-1 | TGCGCCAGCAGCTGGGCCCCCGGGACAGGGAACACTGAAGCTTTCTTT | CASSWAPGTGNTEAFF
TRBD1 | TRBJ1-4 | NA | TRBV30 | TGTGCCTGGAGTAGCCAGGGGGCCGGGGAAAAACTGTTTTTT | CAWSSQGAGEKLFF
TRBD1 | TRBJ2-5 | NA | TRBV7-9 | TGTGCCAGCAGCTTAGGACTGGACAGGGGGAGACAAGAGACCCAGTACTTC | CASSLGLDRGRQETQYF
TRBD2 | TRBJ2-3 | NA | TRBV6-4 | TGTGCCAGCAGTGAGACTAGCGGCACAGATACGCAGTATTTT | CASSETSGTDTQYF
NA | TRBJ1-4 | NA | TRBV6-6 | TGTGCCAGCAGCCCCCTGGGGGGTGGGGGAGAAAAACTGTTTTTT | CASSPLGGGGEKLFF
NA | TRBJ2-5 | NA | TRBV6-2/TRBV6-3 | TGTGCCAGCAGTTTTTGGTCGGAGGAGGGGACCCAGTACTTC | CASSFWSEEGTQYF
TRBD1 | TRBJ2-1 | NA | TRBV30 | TGTGCCTGGAGTGGCGGGACAGGGGGCTTGCAGTTCTTC | CAWSGGTGGLQFF